The rows below give T cell receptor beta chains drawn from one sample of a study of blood T cell repertoires in COVID-19. TCRdb's table, derived via immunoSEQ multiplex PCR, lists solely in-frame clones and lacks some. Counted here are about 280,000 clones, roughly 87% occurring once; the ten biggest clones make up about 14%. The sequencing sample was made of peripheral blood. The receptors were sampled from a human donor in a cohort sampled during active COVID-19. Each CDR3 is given with its conserved first and last residue. The D gene is left open where the match is weak. Only part of the rows carry a size: once, few, many, or a class if the clone is expanded.

v_gene	d_gene	j_gene	abundance	CDR3nt	CDR3aa
TRBV5-8	TRBD2	TRBJ2-1	.	TGTGCCAGCAGCTCTGGGACTAGCGGGATTGAGCAGTTCTTC	CASSSGTSGIEQFF
TRBV15	.	TRBJ1-5	.	TGTGCCACCAGCAGAGATAGATTTCAGGGGCCTTATCTGGGCAGCAATCAGCCCCAGCATTTT	CATSRDRFQGPYLGSNQPQHF
TRBV6-6	.	TRBJ2-7	.	TGTGCCAGCAGCACAGGACCGAACTACGAGCAGTACTTC	CASSTGPNYEQYF
TRBV18	.	TRBJ1-6	.	TGTGCCAGCTCCTCAGACTCTCCCCGGAATTCACCCCTCCACTTT	CASSSDSPRNSPLHF
TRBV6-1	.	TRBJ1-5	once	TGTGCCAGCAGTGGGGACTTCTTGGCAAGCAATCAGCCCCAGCATTTT	CASSGDFLASNQPQHF
TRBV29-1	TRBD2	TRBJ2-7	.	TGCAGCGTCCCAGCGGGAGGCTCCTACGAGCAGTACTTC	CSVPAGGSYEQYF
TRBV29-1	.	TRBJ2-7	few	TGCAGCGTTGTAAGGGTGGGAGTGAACGAGCAGTACTTC	CSVVRVGVNEQYF
TRBV11-2	.	TRBJ2-5	.	TGTGCCAGCAGCTTAGTTTACAGGGATGAGACCCAGTACTTC	CASSLVYRDETQYF
TRBV4-2	.	TRBJ1-2	once	TGTGCCAGCAGCCAAGAAACAGCCTATGGCTACACCTTC	CASSQETAYGYTF
TRBV5-1	.	TRBJ2-2	few	TGCGCCAGCAGCTTGAAACAGGGGGAGCTGTTTTTT	CASSLKQGELFF
TRBV28	.	TRBJ1-3	.	TGTGCCAGCAGAAAGGGAGGGGCCCCGTCGGGAAACACCATATATTTT	CASRKGGAPSGNTIYF
TRBV29-1	TRBD1	TRBJ1-2	.	TGCAGCGTTGAAGGCCAGGGGGCAGACTATGGCTACACCTTC	CSVEGQGADYGYTF
TRBV7-8	.	TRBJ1-5	.	TGTGCCAGCAGCATGGGCCCCATTAAGGCCCAGCATTTT	CASSMGPIKAQHF